The 25 T cell receptor beta chains reported below all come from one sample, sequenced in a study of neurological immune-mediated disorders. One entry per CDR3 protein, called by TCRdb with MiXCR from the 5' RACE reads. The table includes roughly 4,000 distinct CDR3 sequences, about 30% detected once. The source material was CD8+ T cells from blood. These receptors all stem from a man aged 45-60 years with HTLV-1-associated myelopathy (HAM/TSP).

As regards this clonotype: Germline is not matched at one junction end, which may reflect a read error. The chain employs TRBV11-1 and TRBJ2-2, with 7 positions matching TRBD1. This CDR3 region has 17 residues. Germline CDR1 reads SGHAT; CDR2 reads FQDESV (reference sequence). Here the CDR3 reads CASSLEPDRVNTGEMFF. As DNA, the CDR3 is TGTGCCAGCAGCTTAGAGCCCGACAGGGTGAACACCGGGGAGATGTTTTTT.

V usage is TRBV27 and J usage is TRBJ2-5; 10 positions agree with TRBD2. The CDR3 sequence is 15 residues long. V gave up 5 bases and J gave up 4 bases; unmatched junction bases: 7. Germline V lookup: CDR1 MNHEY, CDR2 SMNVEV (reference sequence). For the CDR3, the DNA is TGTGCCAGCAGTAAACTAGCGGGACTTGGAGAGACCCAGTACTTC. Amino acids: CASSKLAGLGETQYF.

This clonotype was seen at least ten times. The rearrangement uses TRBV7-9 and TRBJ2-2; tentative D call: TRBD1 (5 bases). The CDR3 consists of 15 residues. Germline V CDR1 and CDR2: SEHNR, FQNEAQ (reference sequence). Trimming took 5 bases from V and 0 from J, leaving 10 bases between them. CDR3 sequence (DNA): TGTGCCAGCAGCGCCCCCAGGGCGAACACCGGGGAGCTGTTTTTT. Translating it yields CASSAPRANTGELFF.

Judged by abundance, this clonotype is medium-sized. The V and J genes are TRBV7-9 and TRBJ2-5; D perhaps matches TRBD1 (6 bases). Trimming pared 5 bases from V and 7 bases from J, leaving 17 bases between. This CDR3 region has 14 residues. CDR1 and CDR2 (germline): SEHNR, FQNEAQ (reference sequence). CDR3 loop: CASSPDRLQGTQYF. In nucleotides, the CDR3 is TGTGCCAGCAGCCCCGACAGGCTTCAGGGGACCCAGTACTTC. The full variable domain, in which reference TRBV7-9 and TRBJ2-5 provide the parts outside the CDR3, is DTGVSQNPRHKITKRGQNVTFRCDPISEHNRLYWYRQTLGQGPEFLTYFQNEAQLEKSRLLSDRFSAERPKGSFSTLEIQRTEQGDSAMYLCASSPDRLQGTQYFGPGTRLLVL.

The chain carries TRBV5-1 and TRBJ2-3; a possible D gene is TRBD2 (6 bases). Between the trimmed V and J ends, which lost 0 bases and 2 bases, there was a span of 13 bases. Germline loops: CDR1 SGHRS, CDR2 YFSETQ. This CDR3 is 16 amino acids long. In DNA form, the CDR3 reads TGCGCCAGCAGCTTGGCTCTGGGGACTTTCACAGATACGCAGTATTTT. This codes for CASSLALGTFTDTQYF.

In its sample, this clonotype was seen many times. The V gene is TRBV12-3 or TRBV12-4, the J gene TRBJ1-2; TRBD1 aligns across 9 bases. V lost 8 bases and J lost 5; bases outside the gene matches: 9. The CDR3 covers 14 residues. DNA of the CDR3: TGTGCCAGCCAACAAGGACAGGGGAGATATGGCTACACCTTC. Amino acids: CASQQGQGRYGYTF.

This clonotype occurred many times. The CDR3 sequence: CATSETGGYEQYF. The CDR3 nucleotides read TGTGCCACCAGTGAGACAGGGGGCTACGAGCAGTACTTC. The rearrangement uses TRBV24-1 and TRBJ2-7; 9 bases agree with TRBD1. The trim removed 4 bases at V and 3 bases at J, leaving 0 bases unmatched. This CDR3 region has 13 residues. Germline CDR1 is KGHDR and CDR2 is SFDVKD.

The table lists this clonotype with many counts. V gene TRBV7-9 combines with J gene TRBJ1-1; the D gene is possibly TRBD1 (5 bases). Germline V gene lookup returns CDR1 SEHNR and CDR2 FQNEAQ (reference sequence). The V and J ends lost 7 bases and 5 bases respectively, with 17 bases between them. The CDR3 consists of 14 residues. The CDR3 is CASIPDRRGTEAFF. In DNA, the CDR3 is TGTGCCAGCATCCCGGACCGCCGGGGGACTGAAGCTTTCTTT.

V is TRBV11-3 and J is TRBJ1-3; possible D gene TRBD1, 5 bases. V gave up 2 bases and J gave up 2 bases, with 7 bases separating them. Germline CDR1 and CDR2: SGHNT and YENEEA. This CDR3 spans 14 amino acids. In DNA, the CDR3 is TGTGCCAGCAGCTTACGGGGGACTGGAAACACCATATATTTT. Translation gives CASSLRGTGNTIYF.

This clonotype has only a few counts. This sequence joins TRBV12-3 or TRBV12-4 and TRBJ2-7; 10 bases fit TRBD2. The trim removed 4 bases at V and 9 bases at J, leaving 12 bases unmatched. This CDR3 region has 15 residues. The chain's CDR3 is CASSSPLAGELGQYF. The CDR3 nucleotides read TGTGCCAGCAGTTCCCCCCTAGCGGGGGAGTTGGGGCAGTACTTC.

At least ten counts were recorded for this clonotype. V is TRBV12-3 or TRBV12-4 and J is TRBJ2-1, with 13 bases fitting TRBD2. With V trimmed by 7 bases and J by 9 bases, 9 bases remained unmatched. CDR3 length: 15 residues. The CDR3 DNA reads as TGTGCCAGCACCGGGACTAGCGGGAATTTTGTTGAGCAGTTCTTC. Its protein is CASTGTSGNFVEQFF.

There are a few counts of this clonotype. The chain joins TRBV4-1 to TRBJ1-1; 8 bases line up with TRBD1. V dropped 1 base and J dropped 7; count of bases not matched to a gene: 2. This CDR3 is 13 amino acids long. Germline values: CDR1 MGHRA, CDR2 YSYEKL. The CDR3 region has the DNA TGCGCCAGCAGCCAAGGAGGGACAGGTGAAGCTTTCTTT. Its translation is CASSQGGTGEAFF.

The table lists this clonotype with many counts. The V and J genes are TRBV6-2 or TRBV6-3 and TRBJ2-5; 13 bases are a match to TRBD2. CDR3 length equals 14 residues. V lost 8 bases and J lost 5; bases outside the gene matches: 5. Germline values: CDR1 MNHEY, CDR2 SVGEGT. The CDR3 sequence is CASGLAGEYETQYF. The DNA for the CDR3 is TGTGCCAGCGGACTAGCGGGGGAGTATGAGACCCAGTACTTC.

This clonotype was found many times. The genes are TRBV7-6 and TRBJ2-5; no firm D call. The V end was cut by 2 bases, the J end by 3 bases, with 1 base between. The CDR3 is made up of 11 amino acids. CDR1 and CDR2 from the germline V gene are SGHVS and FNYEAQ. DNA of the CDR3: TGTGCCAGCAGCTTAAAAGAGACCCAGTACTTC. This translates into CASSLKETQYF.

In this sample, this clonotype turned up many times. This chain links TRBV20-1 with TRBJ1-2, with 7 bases identical to TRBD1. The germline V gene encodes CDR1 DFQATT and CDR2 SNEGSKA (reference sequence). This CDR3 region has 13 residues. J gave up 3 bases and V 4 bases, and 5 bases lay outside the gene matches. CDR3 in amino acids: CSAKGGQHYGYTF. The CDR3 DNA is TGCAGTGCTAAGGGGGGACAGCACTATGGCTACACCTTC.

V gene TRBV6-2 or TRBV6-3 combines with J gene TRBJ2-3; D not resolved. Trimming cost V 4 bases and J 7 bases, with 15 bases left between them. CDR1 MNHEY and CDR2 SVGEGT come from the germline V gene. The CDR3 runs to 14 residues. The CDR3, as DNA: TGTGCCAGCAGTTCAAGGACGGTCCTTCATACGCAGTATTTT. It encodes CASSSRTVLHTQYF.

This clonotype has a count of ten or more. The rearrangement joins TRBV7-9 to TRBJ2-5; D possibly corresponds to TRBD2 (5 bases). CDR1 is SEHNR, CDR2 FQNEAQ, per germline (reference sequence). Trimming cost V 5 bases and J 5 bases, with 12 bases left between them. The CDR3 is made up of 13 amino acids. DNA of the CDR3: TGTGCCAGCAGCCCCGTGAGGGTTGAGACCCAGTACTTC. Translation: CASSPVRVETQYF.

This clonotype was seen repeatedly, ten times or more. The V gene is TRBV10-3, the J gene TRBJ1-2; D not resolved. Looked up from germline, CDR1 is ENHRY and CDR2 is SYGVKD. The CDR3 has 13 amino acids. The V and J ends lost 0 bases and 5 bases respectively, with 7 bases between them. The CDR3 DNA is TGTGCCATCAGTGAGTCCTTCGGGTATGGCTACACCTTC. Encoded protein: CAISESFGYGYTF.

In its sample, this clonotype was seen once. The chain carries TRBV10-3 and TRBJ2-3, with D hard to call. CDR3 length: 13 amino acids. Deletions cut 3 bases from V and 4 bases from J, with 8 bases between. Germline values: CDR1 ENHRY, CDR2 SYGVKD. Written as DNA, the CDR3 is TGTGCCATCAGTGACCTTATTTCAGATACGCAGTATTTT. The encoded protein is CAISDLISDTQYF.

This rearrangement joins TRBV7-9 to TRBJ2-2, with a weak D call TRBD1 (6 bases). In germline, CDR1 is SEHNR, CDR2 FQNEAQ (reference sequence). This CDR3 has 13 amino acids. Trimming took off 7 bases at V and 5 bases at J, with 11 bases between the two ends. The DNA for the CDR3 is TGTGCCAGCATTCAAGACAGGACCGGGGAGCTGTTTTTT. As protein: CASIQDRTGELFF.

The CDR3 region is CASSATGAGNTIYF. DNA for the CDR3: TGTGCCAGCAGCGCTACAGGGGCTGGAAACACCATATATTTT. The chain joins TRBV12-3 or TRBV12-4 to TRBJ1-3; TRBD1 agrees at 7 bases. With 6 bases clipped from V and 2 bases from J, the junction kept 4 bases outside the gene matches. This CDR3 region has 14 residues.

The table lists this clonotype with a few counts. The J gene is TRBJ1-1, the V gene TRBV23-1; D is perhaps TRBD1 (6 bases). TRBV23-1 is filed as an ORF, its function uncertain. The CDR3 covers 13 residues. V was trimmed by 11 bases and J by 2 bases, leaving 15 bases between them. The CDR3 loop is CASRGGPNTEAFF. The CDR3 nucleotides are TGCGCCTCGAGGGGGGGTCCTAACACTGAAGCTTTCTTT.

This clonotype was seen many times. The chain carries TRBV5-5 and TRBJ2-3; D is perhaps TRBD1 (6 bases). Germline V lookup: CDR1 SGHKS, CDR2 YYEKEE (reference sequence). V gave up 0 bases and J gave up 3 bases, with 14 bases separating them. This CDR3 region has 16 residues. CDR3 loop: CASSLGRYTGTDTQYF. CDR3 in DNA: TGTGCCAGCAGCTTGGGACGTTATACAGGGACAGATACGCAGTATTTT.

The V gene is TRBV2, the J gene TRBJ1-2; D not resolved. Germline V lookup: CDR1 SNHLY, CDR2 FYNNEI. The CDR3 is made up of 12 amino acids. Trimming cost V 1 base and J 8 bases, with 8 bases left between them. The CDR3 coding sequence is TGTGCCAGCAGTGAAGGGCCGGGAGGCTACACCTTC. It is translated as CASSEGPGGYTF.

As DNA, the CDR3 is TGCAGTGCTAGAGGGACTAGTGGGGGCCACTACGAGCAGTACGTC. As protein: CSARGTSGGHYEQYV. V usage is TRBV20-1 and J usage is TRBJ2-7; D possibly corresponds to TRBD2 (7 bases). V was shortened by 1 base and J by 3 bases, with 16 bases between the two germline ends. Looked up from germline, CDR1 is DFQATT and CDR2 is SNEGSKA (reference sequence). This CDR3 comprises 15 residues.